Below are 27 T cell receptor beta chains sequenced from a single sample in a study of preoperative IRX-2 immunotherapy in early breast cancer. Treatment noted: preoperative locoregional IRX-2 cytokine immunotherapy. This table comes from immunoSEQ multiplex PCR, and its TCRdb copy is limited to in-frame clones, with some not included. This table holds about 3,500 clones, 80% found once. Sequences were derived from tumor tissue, sampled before IRX-2 immunotherapy. Source of these receptors: a human donor with breast cancer.

The V call is TRBV6-8, the J call TRBJ1-5, with D possibly being TRBD1 (5 bases). The V end was cut by 9 bases, the J end by 3 bases, with 15 bases between. CDR1 and CDR2 (germline): MNHGY, SAAAGT. The CDR3 totals 14 residues. The CDR3: CASRPGQHNQPQHF. The DNA for the CDR3 is TGTGCCAGTAGGCCCGGACAACACAATCAGCCCCAGCATTTT.

The V gene is TRBV19, the J gene TRBJ2-7, with a tentative D call TRBD2 (6 bases). The CDR3 contains 14 residues. Germline-derived CDR1 and CDR2 are LNHDA and SQIVND (reference sequence). V was shortened by 6 bases and J by 0 bases, with 12 bases between the two germline ends. The chain's CDR3 is CASSLAGSSYEQYF. The DNA for the CDR3 is TGTGCCAGTAGCCTAGCCGGGAGCTCCTACGAGCAGTACTTC. Full variable domain (outside the CDR3, taken from reference TRBV19 and TRBJ2-7): DGGITQSPKYLFRKEGQNVTLSCEQNLNHDAMYWYRQDPGQGLRLIYYSQIVNDFQKGDIAEGYSVSREKKESFPLTVTSAQKNPTAFYLCASSLAGSSYEQYFGPGTRLTVT.

The V call is TRBV5-1, the J call TRBJ1-4; D call uncertain. V was pared by 4 bases and J by 3 bases, with 10 bases between. The CDR3 is 14 amino acids. Germline V gene lookup returns CDR1 SGHRS and CDR2 YFSETQ. The CDR3 DNA follows: TGCGCCAGCAGCCCGGATTCTTCTAATGAAAAACTGTTTTTT. Residues: CASSPDSSNEKLFF.

The chain joins TRBV19 to TRBJ1-5; TRBD1 matches at 9 bases. CDR1 and CDR2 (germline): LNHDA, SQIVND (reference sequence). V shed 2 bases and J 4 bases; nucleotides not matched to a gene: 18. This CDR3 is 20 amino acids long. The CDR3 protein is CASSIIDGTGLVGGNQPQHF. The CDR3 DNA is TGTGCCAGTAGTATAATAGACGGGACAGGGTTGGTGGGGGGGAATCAGCCCCAGCATTTT.

Points on this clone: The junction departs from the called germline gene at one end, perhaps through a read error. The chain has TRBV11-3 and TRBJ2-4; 13 bases are a match to TRBD2. This CDR3 spans 16 amino acids. Germline CDR1 is SGHNT and CDR2 is YENEEA. Written as DNA, the CDR3 is TGTGCCAGCAGCTTCGGACTAGCGGGAGCCCAAAACATTCAGTACTTC. This codes for CASSFGLAGAQNIQYF.

This chain links TRBV7-1 with TRBJ1-1; 8 bases are a match to TRBD1. TRBV7-1 is identified as an open reading frame with a role that is uncertain. CDR3 length: 16 residues. Losses at the gene ends were 5 bases for V and 10 bases for J; bases not matched to a gene: 18. The CDR3 nucleotides read TGTGCCAGCAGCCCCCGGCATACCACCGGGACAGGCGCAGCTTTCTTT. Translating it yields CASSPRHTTGTGAAFF.

The genes are TRBV23-1 and TRBJ2-1; D is ambiguous. TRBV23-1 is annotated as an ORF whose role is uncertain. There are 15 residues in the CDR3. V was shortened by 6 bases and J by 0 bases, with 12 bases between the two germline ends. Written as DNA, the CDR3 is TGCGCCAGCAGCTTTGGGCCGAGCTCCTACAATGAGCAGTTCTTC. The encoded protein is CASSFGPSSYNEQFF.

The J gene is TRBJ2-7, the V gene TRBV15; a weak D match, TRBD2 (5 bases). CDR1 and CDR2 (germline): LNHNV, YYDKDF (reference sequence). The CDR3 contains 14 residues. The V and J ends lost 6 bases and 3 bases respectively, with 15 bases between them. The CDR3 loop is CATRLGGRNYEQYF. In DNA, the CDR3 is TGTGCCACCAGACTCGGTGGGAGAAACTACGAGCAGTACTTC.

This chain links TRBV7-6 with TRBJ1-3; D uncertain. The CDR3 covers 15 residues. The V and J ends lost 5 bases and 0 bases respectively, with 11 bases between them. Germline CDR1 reads SGHVS; CDR2 reads FNYEAQ. CDR3 sequence reads: CASSPDGSSGNTIYF. CDR3 bases: TGTGCCAGCAGCCCGGACGGGAGCTCTGGAAACACCATATATTTT.

V and J are TRBV11-3 and TRBJ2-5; perhaps TRBD2 as D (6 bases). The V gene lost 1 base and the J gene lost 5 bases, with 14 bases spanning the gap. The length of the CDR3 is 15 residues. CDR1 and CDR2 from the germline V gene are SGHNT and YENEEA. In DNA, the CDR3 is TGTGCCAGCAGCTTAGTTTTGGGAGGCGGTGAGACCCAGTACTTC. This translates into CASSLVLGGGETQYF. Together with reference TRBV11-3 and TRBJ2-5, the CDR3 gives the full variable domain: EAGVVQSPRYKIIEKKQPVAFWCNPISGHNTLYWYLQNLGQGPELLIRYENEEAVDDSQLPKDRFSAERLKGVDSTLKIQPAELGDSAVYLCASSLVLGGGETQYFGPGTRLLVL.

The rearrangement joins TRBV19 to TRBJ2-7; 9 nucleotides line up with TRBD1. CDR1 is LNHDA and CDR2 is SQIVND in the germline V gene (reference sequence). The trim removed 6 bases at V and 5 bases at J, leaving 8 bases unmatched. This CDR3 has 14 residues. The CDR3 spells CASSPGQGSDEQYF. Here the CDR3 DNA reads TGTGCCAGTAGCCCCGGACAGGGGTCCGACGAGCAGTACTTC.

Worth noting for this clone: Relative to the germline gene, one junction end is altered; a read error may explain this. The J gene is TRBJ2-4, the V gene TRBV6-8; TRBD2 matches at 8 bases. Germline values: CDR1 MNHGY, CDR2 SAAAGT. The CDR3 runs to 14 residues. CDR3 bases: TGTGCCATCAGTGTCGGTAGCGGGAATGACATTCAGTACTTC. Translation: CAISVGSGNDIQYF.

The chain joins TRBV11-3 to TRBJ1-4; no reliable D call. The germline CDR1 and CDR2 sequences are SGHNT and YENEEA. The CDR3 has 14 amino acids. The germline V and J ends were trimmed by 3 bases and 8 bases, with 13 bases remaining between them. The DNA for the CDR3 is TGTGCCAGCAGCTTGGCCTTGGGTCGGGAAAAACTGTTTTTT. The encoded protein is CASSLALGREKLFF. Full variable domain (missing parts from reference TRBV11-3 and TRBJ1-4): EAGVVQSPRYKIIEKKQPVAFWCNPISGHNTLYWYLQNLGQGPELLIRYENEEAVDDSQLPKDRFSAERLKGVDSTLKIQPAELGDSAVYLCASSLALGREKLFFGSGTQLSVL.

V usage is TRBV18 and J usage is TRBJ2-7, with 11 bases identical to TRBD2. This CDR3 has 18 residues. In germline, CDR1 is KGHSH, CDR2 LQKENI. Unmatched junction bases numbered 12, after V lost 2 bases and J lost 3 bases. The chain's CDR3 is CASSPNIIGTSGNYEQYF. CDR3 DNA sequence: TGTGCCAGCTCACCAAATATCATTGGGACTAGCGGTAACTACGAGCAGTACTTC.

This clone was seen only once. The junction does not match germline at one end; this may be a read error. V gene TRBV6-8 combines with J gene TRBJ1-1; 9 nucleotides match TRBD1. The germline gives CDR1 MNHGY, CDR2 SAAAGT. The CDR3 spans 15 residues. This chain's CDR3 is CAISPGTGKGTEAFF. DNA for the CDR3: TGTGCCATCAGTCCCGGGACAGGGAAGGGCACTGAAGCTTTCTTT.

V and J are TRBV6-8 and TRBJ1-2, with 9 bases matching TRBD1. The CDR3 covers 17 residues. Germline V gene sequence: CDR1 MNHGY, CDR2 SAAAGT. The ends lost 4 bases at V and 0 bases at J; junction bases unmatched: 9. The CDR3 coding sequence is TGTGCCAGCAGTTCGGTCCGGGACAGGGATCCTAACTATGGCTACACCTTC. Translating it yields CASSSVRDRDPNYGYTF.

V gene TRBV6-8 combines with J gene TRBJ1-5, with D unclear. Per the germline V gene, CDR1 is MNHGY and CDR2 is SAAAGT. This CDR3 spans 15 amino acids. Trimming removed 6 bases from V and 3 bases from J, with 15 bases in between. CDR3 sequence reads: CASSPSDGANQPQHF. The CDR3, as DNA: TGTGCCAGCAGCCCCTCGGACGGCGCCAATCAGCCCCAGCATTTT.

This chain joins TRBV19 and TRBJ1-5, with D possibly TRBD1 on 6 matching bases. Germline V lookup: CDR1 LNHDA, CDR2 SQIVND (reference sequence). This CDR3 has 15 residues. The V and J ends lost 6 bases and 0 bases respectively, with 12 bases between them. The CDR3 DNA sequence: TGTGCCAGTAGCAGAGGACAGTATAGCAATCAGCCCCAGCATTTT. As protein: CASSRGQYSNQPQHF.

V gene TRBV10-1 combines with J gene TRBJ1-1, with 9 positions matching TRBD1. Per the germline V gene, CDR1 is WNHNN and CDR2 is SYGVQD (reference sequence). The length of the CDR3 is 14 residues. Trimming took 4 bases from V and 4 from J; bases not matched to a gene: 4. The CDR3 DNA reads as TGCGCCAGCAGTGCCCTGACAGGGGGCACTGAAGCTTTCTTT. It yields the protein CASSALTGGTEAFF.

V and J are TRBV5-1 and TRBJ2-5; 11 positions match TRBD2. J was trimmed by 4 bases and V by 4 bases; bases with no gene match: 18. Germline V gene data show CDR1 as SGHRS and CDR2 as YFSETQ. The CDR3 is made up of 19 amino acids. In DNA, the CDR3 is TGCGCCAGCAGCAGGGGATTGATAGCGGGAGGGCCTGCGGGAGAGACCCAGTACTTC. Translating it yields CASSRGLIAGGPAGETQYF.

This chain uses TRBV12-5 with TRBJ1-1, with 11 positions matching TRBD1. From germline, CDR1 is LGHNT and CDR2 FRNRAP. V lost 5 bases, J lost 4 bases, and 18 bases stayed unmatched. The CDR3 contains 19 residues. As DNA, the CDR3 is TGTGCTAGTGGTCAACCTTCGGGACAGGGGGTCCTGGGGCGCACTGAAGCTTTCTTT. It translates to CASGQPSGQGVLGRTEAFF.

The rearrangement uses TRBV7-6 and TRBJ2-3; 11 nucleotides align to TRBD2. The CDR3 sequence is 14 residues long. V was pared by 5 bases and J by 5 bases, with 3 bases of the junction left unmatched. Germline-derived CDR1 and CDR2 are SGHVS and FNYEAQ. The CDR3 protein is CASSIGLAGDTQYF. For the CDR3, the DNA is TGTGCCAGCAGCATAGGACTAGCGGGAGATACGCAGTATTTT.

The CDR3: CASSLNRGTLGNTIYF. The DNA of the CDR3 is TGTGCCAGCAGTTTGAACAGGGGCACCCTTGGAAACACCATATATTTT. This chain connects TRBV11-3 to TRBJ1-3; TRBD1 agrees at 7 bases. This CDR3 contains 16 residues. The ends lost 6 bases at V and 3 bases at J; junction bases unmatched: 11. The germline V gene encodes CDR1 SGHNT and CDR2 YENEEA.

In the case of this clone: At one end, the junction sequence differs from germline, possibly due to a read error. This chain uses TRBV6-8 with TRBJ2-3; D is undetermined. CDR3 length: 12 residues. Per germline, CDR1 MNHGY and CDR2 SAAAGT. For the CDR3, the DNA is TGTGCCATCAGTGCTTTGGAGAATACGCAGTATTTT. Translated, it gives CAISALENTQYF.

This clone has a single count. The chain recombines TRBV28 with TRBJ1-5; tentatively, D is TRBD1 (5 bases). CDR1 and CDR2 from the germline V gene are MDHEN and SYDVKM. Trimming took 5 bases from V and 1 from J, leaving 12 bases between them. The CDR3 covers 15 residues. CDR3 nucleotide sequence: TGTGCCAGCAGTCCCCTTTGGGGGAGCAATCAGCCCCAGCATTTT. This codes for CASSPLWGSNQPQHF.

The chain joins TRBV6-8 to TRBJ1-2; 9 bases line up with TRBD1. Trimming cost V 9 bases and J 4 bases; bases outside gene matches: 15. CDR1 MNHGY and CDR2 SAAAGT come from the germline V gene. The CDR3 consists of 16 residues. CDR3 region: CASHTPQTGGTYGYTF. The CDR3 DNA follows: TGTGCCAGTCACACACCACAGACAGGGGGTACCTATGGCTACACCTTC.

J is TRBJ2-7 and V is TRBV11-3; D is perhaps TRBD1 (5 bases). This CDR3 has 14 residues. Germline CDR1 and CDR2: SGHNT and YENEEA. Trimming took 5 bases from V and 2 from J, leaving 13 bases between them. The CDR3 spells CASSLNPRAYEQYF. CDR3 DNA: TGTGCCAGCAGCCTGAACCCCAGGGCCTACGAGCAGTACTTC.